These T cell receptor beta chains were read from a single sample in a study of blood T cell repertoires in COVID-19. Generated by immunoSEQ multiplex PCR, the TCRdb table keeps only in-frame clones and is missing some. The table includes some 28,000 clones, about 90% detected once. Material: peripheral blood. These receptors were obtained from a human donor in a cohort sampled during active COVID-19. Each CDR3 is given with its conserved first and last residue. The order of the fields is J gene, D gene, V gene, clone size, CDR3 DNA, CDR3 protein. D genes are given only for firm matches. Clone size is not always given. Where it is, it says once, few, many or a class for expanded clones.

TRBJ1-1 | TRBD1 | TRBV3-1/TRBV3-2 | . | TGTGCCAGCAGCCAAACGAGACAGGGGAGAGCTTTCTTT | CASSQTRQGRAFF
TRBJ2-1 | . | TRBV7-2 | . | TGTGCCAGCAGCTTGTTTTGGGGGGTTTACAATGAGCAGTTCTTC | CASSLFWGVYNEQFF
TRBJ1-1 | . | TRBV5-1 | . | TGCGCCAGCAGCTGGCTCGCCGATAACACTGAAGCTTTCTTT | CASSWLADNTEAFF
TRBJ2-1 | TRBD2 | TRBV7-9 | . | TGTGCCAGCAGCCGCACTAGCGGGGGAATTGAGAAGTTCTTC | CASSRTSGGIEKFF
TRBJ1-1 | . | TRBV1 | . | TGCACCAGCAGCCCCCACGGGGCAGGGGTGGAGAACACTGAAGCTTTCTTT | CTSSPHGAGVENTEAFF
TRBJ1-1 | . | TRBV5-8 | . | TGTGCCAGCAGCGTGAGTAGATTGAACACTGAAGCTTTCTTT | CASSVSRLNTEAFF
TRBJ1-4 | TRBD1 | TRBV9 | . | TGTGCCAGCAGCTTTGGACAGGGGGGTAATGAAAAACTGTTTTTT | CASSFGQGGNEKLFF
TRBJ1-5 | . | TRBV27 | . | TGTGCCAGCAGTTTATCAGGGGTGGGCAATCAGCCCCAGCATTTT | CASSLSGVGNQPQHF
TRBJ1-4 | . | TRBV11-2 | . | TGTGCCAGCAGCTTTTTTAGGGGGGGTGCAACTAATGAAAAACTGTTTTTT | CASSFFRGGATNEKLFF
TRBJ2-7 | TRBD2 | TRBV18 | . | TGTGCCAGCTCACCTGCCGGGGGGGCCTACGAGCAGTACTTC | CASSPAGGAYEQYF
TRBJ2-7 | TRBD1 | TRBV5-1 | . | TGCGCCAGCAGCTCAGAAGACAGGGGACTCTACGAGCAGTACTTC | CASSSEDRGLYEQYF
TRBJ2-5 | . | TRBV5-6 | . | TGTGCCAGCAGCTTTTTTACAGGGCAAGAGACCCAGTACTTC | CASSFFTGQETQYF
TRBJ2-7 | TRBD1 | TRBV7-8 | . | TGTGCCAGCAGCCCGGGACAGGGGCTCTACGAGCAGTACTTC | CASSPGQGLYEQYF
TRBJ1-2 | TRBD1 | TRBV18 | . | TGTGCCAGCTCACCACTAGGACAGGGAGGAGGGTATGGCTACACCTTC | CASSPLGQGGGYGYTF
TRBJ1-1 | . | TRBV5-1 | . | TGCGCCAGCAGGGAATTGGGGGGCACTGAAGCTTTCTTT | CASRELGGTEAFF
TRBJ2-7 | TRBD1 | TRBV11-2 | . | TGTGCCAGCGGGACAGGGGATTCCTACGAGCAGTACTTC | CASGTGDSYEQYF
TRBJ2-1 | . | TRBV18 | . | TGTGCCAGCTCACCACGCGACGGGTACAATGAGCAGTTCTTC | CASSPRDGYNEQFF
TRBJ2-1 | . | TRBV7-9 | . | TGTGCCAGCAGCCCCGGGAAGGAGCAGTTCTTC | CASSPGKEQFF
TRBJ2-7 | . | TRBV2 | . | TGTGCCTCCAAGGCGGACTCCTACGAGCAGTACTTC | CASKADSYEQYF
TRBJ1-1 | . | TRBV3-1/TRBV3-2 | once | TGTGCCAGCAGCCAGAGGGAGTTGGGCACTGAAGCTTTCTTT | CASSQRELGTEAFF
TRBJ2-7 | TRBD2 | TRBV12-3/TRBV12-4 | . | TGTGCCAGCAGTTCCCTAGCGGTGCAGTACTTC | CASSSLAVQYF
TRBJ2-2 | TRBD2 | TRBV27 | . | TGTGCCAGCAGTTTAAGGGTTCATCCGGGACTAGCGGGGGAGAAGGGGGAGCTGTTTTTT | CASSLRVHPGLAGEKGELFF
TRBJ1-5 | . | TRBV10-3 | few | TGTGCCATCACAAGGGACTTAAATCAGCCCCAGCATTTT | CAITRDLNQPQHF
TRBJ1-4 | . | TRBV6-5 | . | TGTGCCAGCAGTTATGGAGGAGGTGATGAAAAACTGTTTTTT | CASSYGGGDEKLFF
TRBJ1-1 | TRBD1 | TRBV29-1 | . | TGCAGCGTTGAACGACAGGGTAGGCCCACTGAAGCTTTCTTT | CSVERQGRPTEAFF
TRBJ1-1 | . | TRBV7-2 | . | TGTGCCAGCAGCCCCGGAGTCCCGAACACTGAAGCTTTCTTT | CASSPGVPNTEAFF
TRBJ2-2 | . | TRBV3-1/TRBV3-2 | . | TGTGCCAGCAGCCAAGCGTCGGGTTACGGGGAGCTGTTTTTT | CASSQASGYGELFF
TRBJ2-7 | TRBD2 | TRBV3-1/TRBV3-2 | . | TGTGCCAGCAAGGCCGGGACTAGCGACCGCTACGAGCAGTACTTC | CASKAGTSDRYEQYF
TRBJ1-2 | TRBD1 | TRBV19 | . | TGTGCCAGTAGTATAAGCGCAGGGACAGAACGGGGCTACACCTTC | CASSISAGTERGYTF
TRBJ2-2 | . | TRBV24-1 | . | TGTGCCACCAGTGATTCAAAACAGGGAACCGGGGAGCTGTTTTTT | CATSDSKQGTGELFF
TRBJ2-5 | . | TRBV18 | . | TGTGCCAGCTCAGCCCTTCAGGCAGGGTGGCAAGAGACCCAGTACTTC | CASSALQAGWQETQYF
TRBJ1-1 | . | TRBV6-5 | . | TGTGCCAGCAGTCGAGGGACTGAAGCTTTCTTT | CASSRGTEAFF
TRBJ2-7 | TRBD1 | TRBV5-1 | . | TGCGCCAGCAGCTTCAGGGACAGCACAATGCACGAGCAGTACTTC | CASSFRDSTMHEQYF
TRBJ1-4 | . | TRBV9 | . | TGTGCCAGCAGCGTGATGACAGGTACTAATGAAAAACTGTTTTTT | CASSVMTGTNEKLFF
TRBJ1-6 | . | TRBV27 | . | TGTGCCAGCACCCGAAAGCCCAATTTTGATAATTCACCCCTCCACTTT | CASTRKPNFDNSPLHF
TRBJ1-4 | . | TRBV18 | . | TGTGCCAGCTCCCCCGCGCAGGGCAGTGAAAAACTGTTTTTT | CASSPAQGSEKLFF
TRBJ2-1 | TRBD2 | TRBV29-1 | . | TGCAGCGTTTCCAGCGGGGTTTCCAATGAGCAGTTCTTC | CSVSSGVSNEQFF
TRBJ1-5 | TRBD1 | TRBV19 | . | TGTGCCAGTAGTAAGGGACAGAGGGGTCAGCCCCAGCATTTT | CASSKGQRGQPQHF
TRBJ2-3 | . | TRBV25-1 | . | TGTGCCAGCAGTGAACCTGGTACAGGCACAGATACGCAGTATTTT | CASSEPGTGTDTQYF
TRBJ1-2 | . | TRBV7-2 | . | TGTGCCAGCAGCTTACAGGGACTCTATGGCTACACCTTC | CASSLQGLYGYTF
TRBJ1-1 | TRBD1 | TRBV19 | . | TGTGCCAGTAGTGACACCGGCAGGGGGAGGAACACTGAAGCTTTCTTT | CASSDTGRGRNTEAFF
TRBJ2-5 | . | TRBV24-1 | . | TGTGCCACCAGCCCAGGGGCGGGGGCAGAGACCCAGTACTTC | CATSPGAGAETQYF
TRBJ2-1 | TRBD2 | TRBV4-1 | . | TGCGCCAGCAGAAAAGGGTATGGGGGGGATTACAATGAGCAGTTCTTC | CASRKGYGGDYNEQFF